The clone carrying this T cell receptor beta chain has only one observation. Its antigen remains unknown. Each patient experienced a relapse that followed autologous stem cell transplantation, and brentuximab vedotin exposure varied. Assay used: immunoSEQ multiplex PCR; TCRdb lists only in-frame clones, some missing. The table shows over 80,000 clones, with about nine tenths occurring only once. The data were obtained in a study of PD-1 blockade in classical Hodgkin lymphoma. The study, taken as a whole, reports: Among the patients, those starting nivolumab under 1 year after ASCT were excluded.

The length of the CDR3 is 14 residues. The germline gives CDR1 ENHRY, CDR2 SYGVKD. V shed 10 bases, J shed 5 bases, and the junction held 8 bases outside the gene matches. This chain connects TRBV10-3 to TRBJ1-4, with 9 nucleotides matching TRBD1. This receptor was identified in a human donor with classical Hodgkin lymphoma. The material sequenced was peripheral blood mononuclear cells (PBMCs), taken at baseline. The CDR3: CATRPGQGNEKLFF. CDR3 coding DNA: TGTGCCACCCGCCCGGGACAGGGAAATGAAAAACTGTTTTTT.